This entry lists 4 T cell receptor beta chains sequenced from one sample in a study of cytomegalovirus exposure and HLA in healthy donors. Vbeta (60) and Jbeta (13) primers were used in the PCR. Only in-frame clones appear in the TCRdb table, and some are missing; sequencing was by immunoSEQ multiplex PCR. The profile shows 140,000 or so clones, around four fifths of them singletons. The sequenced sample consisted of PBMCs. These receptors originate from a boy aged 2 to 10 in good health and CMV-seronegative.

This clone was counted a single time. The chain is built from TRBV18 and TRBJ1-2, with D maybe TRBD1 (6 bases). CDR3 size: 12 residues. In germline, CDR1 is KGHSH, CDR2 LQKENI. V was pared by 5 bases and J by 3 bases, with 7 bases between. The CDR3 region is CASSGGDYGYTF. CDR3 sequence (DNA): TGTGCCAGCTCAGGGGGCGACTATGGCTACACCTTC.

The rearrangement links TRBV14 to TRBJ1-2; D is possibly TRBD1 (6 bases). The V gene's germline CDR1 is SGHDN and CDR2 FVKESK. V lost 0 bases and J lost 1, with 15 bases in between. The CDR3 is 17 residues long. The CDR3 region is CASSQDTRRTVNYGYTF. The CDR3 DNA reads as TGTGCCAGCAGCCAAGATACTCGCCGGACAGTTAACTATGGCTACACCTTC.

This chain joins TRBV6-6 and TRBJ1-5, with 7 bases fitting TRBD1. Germline CDR1 is MNHNY and CDR2 is SVGAGI (reference sequence). After removal of 7 bases from V and 6 bases from J, the junction contained 15 bases not matched to a gene. The CDR3 loop spans 16 amino acids. The CDR3 DNA follows: TGTGCCAGCACAATCCGCCCGGGGACAGACGGTCAGCCCCAGCATTTT. As protein: CASTIRPGTDGQPQHF.

V usage is TRBV5-6 and J usage is TRBJ1-2, with 8 bases that match TRBD1. The V and J ends lost 4 bases and 10 bases, in that order; junction bases with no gene match: 18. The CDR3 consists of 16 residues. The germline CDR1 and CDR2 sequences are SGHDT and YYEEEE. DNA for the CDR3: TGTGCCAGCAGCAAAGGACAGGGCCTTTTCCCGGATCTCTACACCTTC. Amino acid sequence: CASSKGQGLFPDLYTF.